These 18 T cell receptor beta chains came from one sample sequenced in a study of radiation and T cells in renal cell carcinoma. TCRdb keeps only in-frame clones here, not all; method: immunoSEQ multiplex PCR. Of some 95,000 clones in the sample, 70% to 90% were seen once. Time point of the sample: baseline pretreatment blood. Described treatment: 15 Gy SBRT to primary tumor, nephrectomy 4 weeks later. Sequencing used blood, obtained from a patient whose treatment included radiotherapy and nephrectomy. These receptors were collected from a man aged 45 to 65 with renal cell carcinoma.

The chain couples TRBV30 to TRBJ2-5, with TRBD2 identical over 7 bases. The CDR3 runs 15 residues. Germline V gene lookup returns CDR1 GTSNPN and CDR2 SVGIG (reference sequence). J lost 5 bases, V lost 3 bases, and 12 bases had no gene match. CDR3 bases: TGTGCCTGGAGACCGGGGGGAGGTGGAATTGAGACCCAGTACTTC. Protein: CAWRPGGGGIETQYF.

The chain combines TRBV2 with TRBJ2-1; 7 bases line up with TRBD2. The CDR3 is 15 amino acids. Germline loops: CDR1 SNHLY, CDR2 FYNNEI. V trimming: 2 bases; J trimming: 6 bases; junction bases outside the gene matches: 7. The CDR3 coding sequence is TGTGCCAGCAGTGAATTCGCTAGCGGAGGCAATGAGCAGTTCTTC. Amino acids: CASSEFASGGNEQFF.

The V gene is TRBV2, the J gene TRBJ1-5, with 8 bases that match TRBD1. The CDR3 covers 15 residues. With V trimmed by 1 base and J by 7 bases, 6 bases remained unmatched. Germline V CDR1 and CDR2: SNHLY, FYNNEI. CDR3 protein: CASSEGAGGGQPQHF. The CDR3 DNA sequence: TGTGCCAGCAGTGAAGGGGCAGGGGGCGGGCAGCCCCAGCATTTT.

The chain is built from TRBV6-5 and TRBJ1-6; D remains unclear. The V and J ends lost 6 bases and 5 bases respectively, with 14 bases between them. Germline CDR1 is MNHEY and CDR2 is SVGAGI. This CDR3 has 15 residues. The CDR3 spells CASSYTPDHNSPLHF. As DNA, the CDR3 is TGTGCCAGCAGCTATACTCCGGACCATAATTCACCCCTCCACTTT.

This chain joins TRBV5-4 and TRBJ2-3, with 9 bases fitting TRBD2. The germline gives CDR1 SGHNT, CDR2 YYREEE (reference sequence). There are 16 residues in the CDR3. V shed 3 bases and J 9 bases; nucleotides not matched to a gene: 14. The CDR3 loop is CASSSSGLAGRPTQYF. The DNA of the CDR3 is TGTGCCAGCAGCTCGAGTGGCCTAGCGGGGCGGCCAACGCAGTATTTT.

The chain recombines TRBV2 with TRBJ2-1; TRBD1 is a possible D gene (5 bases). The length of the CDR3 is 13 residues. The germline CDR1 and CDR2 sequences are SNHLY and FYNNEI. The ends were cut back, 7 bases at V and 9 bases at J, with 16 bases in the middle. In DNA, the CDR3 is TGTGCCAGCATTTTTACAGGTTGGGGTGAGCAGTTCTTC. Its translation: CASIFTGWGEQFF.

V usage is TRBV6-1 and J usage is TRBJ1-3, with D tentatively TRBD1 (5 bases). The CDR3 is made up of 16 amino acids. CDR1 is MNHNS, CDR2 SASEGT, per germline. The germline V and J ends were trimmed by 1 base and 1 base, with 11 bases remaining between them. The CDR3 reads CASSEVIGVSGNTIYF. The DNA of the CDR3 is TGTGCCAGCAGTGAAGTCATAGGGGTATCTGGAAACACCATATATTTT.

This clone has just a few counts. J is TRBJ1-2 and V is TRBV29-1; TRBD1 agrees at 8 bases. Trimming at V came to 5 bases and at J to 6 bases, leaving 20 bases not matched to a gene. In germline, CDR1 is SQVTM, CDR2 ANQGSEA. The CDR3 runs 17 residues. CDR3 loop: CSVRYLGTGLSHDGYTF. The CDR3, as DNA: TGCAGCGTTCGTTACCTTGGGACAGGTCTTTCCCATGATGGCTACACCTTC. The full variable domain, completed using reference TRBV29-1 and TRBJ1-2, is SAVISQKPSRDICQRGTSLTIQCQVDSQVTMMFWYRQQPGQSLTLIATANQGSEATYESGFVIDKFPISRPNLTFSTLTVSNMSPEDSSIYLCSVRYLGTGLSHDGYTFGSGTRLTVV.

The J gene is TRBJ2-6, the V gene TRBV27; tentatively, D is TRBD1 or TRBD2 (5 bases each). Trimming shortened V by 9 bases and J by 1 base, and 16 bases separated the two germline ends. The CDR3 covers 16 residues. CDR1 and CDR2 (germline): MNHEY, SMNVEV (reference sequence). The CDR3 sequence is CASGVSGRSGANVLTF. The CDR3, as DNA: TGTGCCAGTGGTGTCTCGGGACGGTCTGGGGCCAACGTCCTGACTTTC.

The CDR3 region is CASSWGQGNYGYTF. DNA of the CDR3: TGTGCCAGCAGCTGGGGACAGGGGAACTATGGCTACACCTTC. The chain joins TRBV7-3 to TRBJ1-2; 10 positions match TRBD1. The J segment lost 2 bases and the V segment lost 4 bases, leaving 1 base of the junction unmatched. Germline CDR1 and CDR2: SGHTA and FQGTGA. CDR3 length: 14 residues.

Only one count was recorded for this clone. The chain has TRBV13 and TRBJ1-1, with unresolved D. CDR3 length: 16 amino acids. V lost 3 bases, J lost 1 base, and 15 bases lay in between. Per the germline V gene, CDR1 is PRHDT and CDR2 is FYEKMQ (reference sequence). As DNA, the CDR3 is TGTGCCAGCAGCTTCCGCTCCAGCCACCCGAACACTGAAGCTTTCTTT. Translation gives CASSFRSSHPNTEAFF. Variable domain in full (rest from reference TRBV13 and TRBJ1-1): AAGVIQSPRHLIKEKRETATLKCYPIPRHDTVYWYQQGPGQDPQFLISFYEKMQSDKGSIPDRFSAQQFSDYHSELNMSSLELGDSALYFCASSFRSSHPNTEAFFGQGTRLTVV.

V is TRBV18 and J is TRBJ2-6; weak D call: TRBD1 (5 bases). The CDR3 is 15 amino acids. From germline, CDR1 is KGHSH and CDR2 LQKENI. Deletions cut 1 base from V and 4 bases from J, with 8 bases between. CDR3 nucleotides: TGTGCCAGCTCACCACAGGGGTCCGGGGCCAACGTCCTGACTTTC. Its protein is CASSPQGSGANVLTF.

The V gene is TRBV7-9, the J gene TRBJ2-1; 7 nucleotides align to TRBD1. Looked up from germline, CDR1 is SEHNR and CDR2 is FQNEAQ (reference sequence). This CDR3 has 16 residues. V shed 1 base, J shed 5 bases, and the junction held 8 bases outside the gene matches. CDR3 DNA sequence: TGTGCCAGCAGCTTAGAACTGTCAGGGGGAAACAATGAGCAGTTCTTC. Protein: CASSLELSGGNNEQFF. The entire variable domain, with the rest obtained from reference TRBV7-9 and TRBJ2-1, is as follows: DTGVSQNPRHKITKRGQNVTFRCDPISEHNRLYWYRQTLGQGPEFLTYFQNEAQLEKSRLLSDRFSAERPKGSFSTLEIQRTEQGDSAMYLCASSLELSGGNNEQFFGPGTRLTVL.

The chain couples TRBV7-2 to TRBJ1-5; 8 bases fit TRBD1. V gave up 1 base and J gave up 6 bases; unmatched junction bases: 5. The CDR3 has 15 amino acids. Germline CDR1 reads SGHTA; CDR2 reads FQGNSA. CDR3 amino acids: CASSLEWQGAQPQHF. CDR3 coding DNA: TGTGCCAGCAGCTTAGAATGGCAGGGGGCTCAGCCCCAGCATTTT.

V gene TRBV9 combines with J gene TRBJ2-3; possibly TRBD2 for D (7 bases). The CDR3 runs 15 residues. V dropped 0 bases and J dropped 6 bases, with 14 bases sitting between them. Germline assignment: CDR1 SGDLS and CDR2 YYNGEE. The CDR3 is CASSVVGGAADTQYF. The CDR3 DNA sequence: TGTGCCAGCAGCGTAGTGGGGGGGGCCGCTGATACGCAGTATTTT.

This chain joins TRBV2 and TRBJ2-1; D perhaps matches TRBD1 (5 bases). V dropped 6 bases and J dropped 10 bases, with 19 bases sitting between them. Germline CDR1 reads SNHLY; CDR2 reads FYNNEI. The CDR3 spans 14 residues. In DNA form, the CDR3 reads TGTGCCAGCAGCCCCCGACAGCTCTACAGGGAGCAGTTCTTC. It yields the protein CASSPRQLYREQFF.

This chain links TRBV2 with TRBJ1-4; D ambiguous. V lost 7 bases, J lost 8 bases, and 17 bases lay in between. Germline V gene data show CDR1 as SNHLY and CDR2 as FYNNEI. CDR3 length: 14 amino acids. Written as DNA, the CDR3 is TGTGCCAGCACCCTTTCCATGGTGGGGGAAAAACTGTTTTTT. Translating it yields CASTLSMVGEKLFF.

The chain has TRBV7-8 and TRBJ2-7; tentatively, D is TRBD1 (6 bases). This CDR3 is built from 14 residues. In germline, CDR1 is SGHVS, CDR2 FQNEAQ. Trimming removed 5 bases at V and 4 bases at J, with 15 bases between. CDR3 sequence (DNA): TGTGCCAGCAGCGCTAGGACAGCCGTATACGAGCAGTACTTC. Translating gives CASSARTAVYEQYF.